The 21 T cell receptor beta chains presented below share a single source sample, sequenced in a study of shared clonotypes between healthy human individuals. Measured with immunoSEQ multiplex PCR; TCRdb has only the in-frame clones, and not every one. The sample contains over a million clones, 96% of which appear only once. Sequences were obtained from naive CD4+ T cells sorted from blood. The subset is: CD45RA+ positively selected. These receptors all come from a man in his thirties or forties in good health.

The V call is TRBV5-1, the J call TRBJ2-3; TRBD1 or TRBD2 may be the D gene (5 bases each). CDR3 size: 15 residues. V lost 1 base to trimming and J lost 4 bases, with 13 bases between them. Germline CDR1 and CDR2: SGHRS and YFSETQ. CDR3 in amino acids: CASSLRDRRADTQYF. In DNA form, the CDR3 reads TGCGCCAGCAGCTTGCGGGACCGAAGGGCAGATACGCAGTATTTT.

This rearrangement joins TRBV2 to TRBJ2-3; D unresolved. The CDR3 consists of 15 residues. Germline assignment: CDR1 SNHLY and CDR2 FYNNEI. V lost 4 bases and J 2 bases, leaving 13 bases between the germline ends. The CDR3 nucleotides are TGTGCCAGCAGTGCTTTCCGTACGGACACAGATACGCAGTATTTT. As protein: CASSAFRTDTDTQYF.

This rearrangement joins TRBV5-1 to TRBJ2-2; 8 positions match TRBD1. Germline CDR1 is SGHRS and CDR2 is YFSETQ. Unmatched junction bases numbered 13, after V lost 0 bases and J lost 0 bases. This CDR3 has 20 residues. The CDR3 nucleotides are TGCGCCAGCAGCTTGGTAGGCAGGGGGCGAGGGGCCGCGAACACCGGGGAGCTGTTTTTT. Residues: CASSLVGRGRGAANTGELFF.

The chain couples TRBV28 to TRBJ1-4; D not resolved. The CDR3 extends over 14 amino acids. CDR1 is MDHEN, CDR2 SYDVKM, per germline. V was pared by 10 bases and J by 3 bases, with 15 bases between. The CDR3, as DNA: TGTGCCACCCGCCGGTCGATGGCTAATGAAAAACTGTTTTTT. Encoded protein: CATRRSMANEKLFF. The whole variable domain, remainder taken from reference TRBV28 and TRBJ1-4, is DVKVTQSSRYLVKRTGEKVFLECVQDMDHENMFWYRQDPGLGLRLIYFSYDVKMKEKGDIPEGYSVSREKKERFSLILESASTNQTSMYLCATRRSMANEKLFFGSGTQLSVL.

This clone was detected once. V usage is TRBV7-3 and J usage is TRBJ2-3; 9 bases agree with TRBD1. The CDR3 is made up of 17 amino acids. Germline assignment: CDR1 SGHTA and CDR2 FQGTGA. J lost 3 bases, V lost 0 bases, and 7 bases had no gene match. The CDR3 DNA reads as TGTGCCAGCAGCTTAACGCCCCGGGACAGGGCTACAGATACGCAGTATTTT. The encoded protein is CASSLTPRDRATDTQYF.

This chain joins TRBV2 and TRBJ2-7; 11 bases map to TRBD1. V gave up 10 bases and J gave up 7 bases; unmatched junction bases: 9. This CDR3 spans 13 amino acids. The V gene's germline CDR1 is SNHLY and CDR2 FYNNEI. CDR3: CANSGTGGGEQYF. CDR3 DNA: TGTGCCAACTCCGGGACAGGGGGTGGTGAGCAGTACTTC.

V gene TRBV19 combines with J gene TRBJ1-1, with D unclear. V was pared by 3 bases and J by 2 bases, with 7 bases between. The V gene's germline CDR1 is LNHDA and CDR2 SQIVND (reference sequence). This CDR3 has 13 residues. The CDR3 reads CASSIPANTEAFF. The CDR3, as DNA: TGTGCCAGTAGTATCCCAGCTAACACTGAAGCTTTCTTT.

V usage is TRBV7-8 and J usage is TRBJ1-1, with D uncertain. This CDR3 spans 14 amino acids. V was trimmed by 1 base and J by 4 bases, leaving 10 bases between them. Germline CDR1 and CDR2: SGHVS and FQNEAQ. This CDR3 reads CASSLESTLTEAFF. The CDR3 DNA sequence: TGTGCCAGCAGCTTAGAGAGCACCCTCACTGAAGCTTTCTTT.

The rearrangement links TRBV9 to TRBJ2-3; D possibly matches TRBD1 or TRBD2 (6 bases each). Per the germline V gene, CDR1 is SGDLS and CDR2 is YYNGEE. The CDR3 is 16 residues long. Trimming removed 0 bases from V and 0 bases from J, with 11 bases in between. CDR3 region: CASSVAGAPSTDTQYF. Written as DNA, the CDR3 is TGTGCCAGCAGCGTAGCGGGGGCCCCTAGCACAGATACGCAGTATTTT.

The rearrangement links TRBV28 to TRBJ2-7, with 11 bases aligning to TRBD2. The CDR3 is 16 amino acids. The trim removed 4 bases at V and 0 bases at J, leaving 5 bases unmatched. Germline V gene lookup returns CDR1 MDHEN and CDR2 SYDVKM. The CDR3 DNA reads as TGTGCCAGCAGTTCTCCCGGGACTAGCGGCTCCTACGAGCAGTACTTC. Residues: CASSSPGTSGSYEQYF.

The chain combines TRBV2 with TRBJ2-5; D unresolved. V was pared by 1 base and J by 2 bases, with 2 bases between. From germline, CDR1 is SNHLY and CDR2 FYNNEI. The CDR3 runs 12 residues. The CDR3 reads CASSEEQETQYF. The CDR3 DNA is TGTGCCAGCAGTGAAGAACAAGAGACCCAGTACTTC.

This chain uses TRBV7-9 with TRBJ2-7; 7 nucleotides match TRBD1. This CDR3 spans 15 amino acids. Losses at the gene ends were 4 bases for V and 3 bases for J; bases not matched to a gene: 9. CDR1 is SEHNR and CDR2 is FQNEAQ in the germline V gene (reference sequence). The CDR3 coding sequence is TGTGCCAGCAGCTCTGTTCCAGGGGGAGTCTACGAGCAGTACTTC. Translated, it gives CASSSVPGGVYEQYF.

The chain couples TRBV10-3 to TRBJ2-3, with 11 bases aligning to TRBD1. The CDR3 contains 14 residues. V lost 9 bases and J lost 2; bases outside the gene matches: 4. Germline V lookup: CDR1 ENHRY, CDR2 SYGVKD. DNA of the CDR3: TGTGCCATGGGGACAGGGGGGTACACAGATACGCAGTATTTT. Its translation: CAMGTGGYTDTQYF.

In regard to this clone: Other nucleotide sequences from this sample produce the same CDR3. The chain combines TRBV18 with TRBJ1-1; D is perhaps TRBD1 (5 bases). This CDR3 is built from 13 residues. V was clipped by 3 bases and J by 2 bases, with 7 bases between them. Germline-derived CDR1 and CDR2 are KGHSH and LQKENI. As DNA, the CDR3 is TGTGCCAGCTCACCTAGGGGAAACACTGAAGCTTTCTTT. The encoded protein is CASSPRGNTEAFF.

This clone was recorded once. The chain joins TRBV6-5 to TRBJ2-1, with D possibly being TRBD1 (6 bases). Between the trimmed V and J ends, which lost 8 bases and 4 bases, there was a span of 15 bases. The germline gives CDR1 MNHEY, CDR2 SVGAGI. There are 14 residues in the CDR3. The CDR3 sequence is CASSGQPGYNEQFF. CDR3 nucleotides: TGTGCCAGCTCAGGACAGCCAGGATACAATGAGCAGTTCTTC.

The J gene is TRBJ2-7, the V gene TRBV7-9, with 9 positions matching TRBD1. Germline trimming cut 5 bases from V and 3 bases from J; bases unmatched to any gene: 11. The length of the CDR3 is 16 residues. Germline CDR1 is SEHNR and CDR2 is FQNEAQ (reference sequence). In DNA form, the CDR3 reads TGTGCCAGCAGCCCACTAGGAAGACAGGGGGACTACGAGCAGTACTTC. Translation gives CASSPLGRQGDYEQYF.

This sequence joins TRBV9 and TRBJ2-2; TRBD2 agrees at 7 bases. Germline lookup yields CDR1 SGDLS and CDR2 YYNGEE. CDR3 length equals 13 residues. V dropped 7 bases and J dropped 4; count of bases not matched to a gene: 4. Here the CDR3 reads CASGTKLTGELFF. CDR3 DNA: TGTGCCAGCGGGACTAAACTCACCGGGGAGCTGTTTTTT.

The chain has TRBV29-1 and TRBJ1-2; 7 nucleotides agree with TRBD1. V shed 2 bases, J shed 4 bases, and the junction held 7 bases outside the gene matches. CDR1 and CDR2 (germline): SQVTM, ANQGSEA. CDR3 size: 14 residues. CDR3 bases: TGCAGCGTTGAACCTCCCGGACAGGTCTATGGCTACACCTTC. Residues: CSVEPPGQVYGYTF.

CDR3 amino acids: CASSHPGVVAKNIQYF. The CDR3 region has the DNA TGCGCCAGCAGCCACCCGGGGGTAGTAGCCAAAAACATTCAGTACTTC. The V call is TRBV4-1, the J call TRBJ2-4, with a possible D match to TRBD2 (6 bases). The CDR3 sequence is 16 residues long. Germline V CDR1 and CDR2: MGHRA, YSYEKL. The V end was cut by 3 bases, the J end by 0 bases, with 12 bases between.

The count of this clone is one. This sequence joins TRBV27 and TRBJ1-2; D might be TRBD1 (5 bases). The V gene's germline CDR1 is MNHEY and CDR2 SMNVEV (reference sequence). V shed 5 bases and J shed 5 bases, with 21 bases lying between them. This CDR3 has 16 amino acids. This CDR3 reads CASSPRRGGVPYGYTF. For the CDR3, the DNA is TGTGCCAGCAGTCCCCGACGGGGAGGGGTCCCGTATGGCTACACCTTC.

The chain couples TRBV11-2 to TRBJ2-3, with D perhaps TRBD2 (5 bases). Per the germline V gene, CDR1 is SGHAT and CDR2 is FQNNGV. The CDR3 sequence is 15 residues long. Between the trimmed V and J ends, which lost 5 bases and 0 bases, there was a span of 12 bases. Written as DNA, the CDR3 is TGTGCCAGCAGCCCTTGGAGGAGCAGCACAGATACGCAGTATTTT. Translating it yields CASSPWRSSTDTQYF.